This record covers a single T cell receptor (beta chain). This sample is part of a study of blood T cell repertoires in COVID-19. Germline loops: CDR1 LNHDA, CDR2 SQIVND (reference sequence). This CDR3 is built from 16 residues. The V segment lost 4 bases and the J segment 4 bases; nucleotides outside the gene matches: 9. Authors' data handling: Reference gene primer amplification gave estimated nucleated cell counts. Sequenced by immunoSEQ multiplex PCR; TCRdb stores in-frame clones only, minus some. V and J calls and clone size are those listed in that table; D and trimming were worked out from the DNA. The sample includes approximately 240,000 clones, 82% of them seen just once.

The gene calls are TRBV19 and TRBJ1-1; 10 bases match TRBD1. The sequenced material came from peripheral blood. The TCR comes from a woman of 80 years or more with active or convalescent COVID-19. CDR3 bases: TGTGCCAGTAGTACCGGACAGGGGGATGTGGGCACTGAAGCTTTCTTT. The encoded protein is CASSTGQGDVGTEAFF.